This T cell receptor (beta chain) is drawn from a study of patients and donors after allogeneic stem cell transplantation. The CDR3 covers 15 residues. The V and J ends lost 3 bases and 6 bases, in that order; junction bases with no gene match: 5. TCRdb re-analysed the RT-PCR reads in MiXCR, keeping a single row per CDR3 protein. The data show about a million distinct CDR3 sequences, roughly 18% seen once. This clonotype was recorded a few times. The chain uses TRBV12-3 or TRBV12-4 and TRBJ1-5; 10 bases line up with TRBD1. The TCR was taken from a human donor who was either an allogeneic HSCT recipient or a stem cell or donor lymphocyte infusion donor (not recorded which). It is not recorded whose cells these are; they may come from a transplant donor. Sequencing used blood, either unsorted or a sorted T cell fraction (not recorded which). CDR3 bases: TGTGCCAGCAGTTTTTGGGGACAGGGGACTCAGCCCCAGCATTTT. The encoded protein is CASSFWGQGTQPQHF.